The following is a TCR beta chain sequence with its context. Its cognate antigen has yet to be identified. Germline and junction disagree at one end, which may indicate a read error. RNA was extracted from bulk unsorted tissue and checked for quality with a NanoDrop ND-1000 and an Agilent 2100. The donors were newly diagnosed lung cancer patients admitted for thoracic surgery in China from August to November 2014 who had not received prior chemotherapy. Anyone who had undergone radiotherapy or chemotherapy before, or who had another cancer at the same time, was left out of the study. Surgical tissue pieces of roughly 1-2 cm3 were preserved in RNAlater solution and stored at -80 °C until use. The data originate from a study of tumor and adjacent non-tumor tissue in lung cancer (dated by TCRdb to the late 2010s). Notes on the research overall: Of the cohort, roughly 12 patients had adenocarcinoma, 2 had squamous cell carcinoma and 1 had small cell lung cancer. The 15 enrolled patients, of whom some ten were men and 5 were women, were aged roughly 30 to 76 years and were diagnosed with TNM stage I to III disease. Sequencing produced about 130 million productive TCRbeta reads in total, an average of approximately 4.5 million reads per sample. The study compared bulk TCRbeta repertoires from lung tumor tissue and matched distant non-tumor lung tissue of roughly 15 lung cancer patients. TCRbeta CDR3 sequencing was performed on approximately 30 paired specimens, with one tumor sample and one normal lung sample collected per patient.

The CDR3 runs 13 residues from the cysteine to the phenylalanine. The only DNA kept is the CDR3, 39 bases in frame from the first base. Broader findings and caveats from the paper: The sequencing platform is not named in the methods, and unique molecular identifiers are not mentioned. TCR diversity was significantly higher in younger patients, and greater tumor TCR diversity was associated with shorter overall survival and shorter disease-free survival. Because peripheral blood was not sequenced, the blood TCRbeta repertoires of the lung cancer patients in the study went unexamined. The top 100 clones accounted for a significantly larger cumulative portion of the repertoire in normal lung than in tumor tissue. Tumor tissue showed significantly greater TCR diversity (inverse Simpson) than normal lung tissue (approximately 400 vs 170, P = 0.0075, Mann-Whitney U test). Only about 14 patients were in the cohort, and the authors stated that larger samples and more detailed clinical data are needed.

The library was produced with multiplex PCR. Data came from an Illumina HiSeq 2500. TCRbeta libraries were constructed through three rounds of nested PCR with primers (Table S4) according to protocols adapted from ARM-PCR. PCR products of 200-500 bp were gel-excised and purified with the QIAquick gel extraction kit before sequencing. The published analysis was carried out like this. Reads were cleaned using Trimmomatic, were merged into complete CDR3 sequences using FLASH, and were assigned to V(D)J germline segments using MiTCR. Clonal diversity was calculated as the inverse Simpson's index using VDJtools. A read counted as productive if the sequence was in-frame and lacked a premature stop codon. TCRdb reran the public reads through fastp at Q25 and MiXCR, keeping productive beta chains. Duplicate CDR3 protein sequences are folded into a single record with the most common DNA and genes. TCRdb, rather than the study authors, made the V and J calls. The sample table records roughly 67,000 distinct CDR3 sequences; 55% to 75% of these occur just once. The top ten clonotypes cover 20% to 25% of the sample.

The sample was lung tumor tissue. The sequence joins TRBV12-3 or TRBV12-4 to TRBJ1-1; the D gene cannot be resolved reliably. The receptor's source is a man aged 50 to 59 with non-small cell lung cancer. The DNA sequence follows: TGTGCTAGCAGCCCGAGATGGGACACTGAAGCTTTCTTT. Its protein is CASSPRWDTEAFF.